A single sample gave rise to the 21 T cell receptor beta chains below, sequenced in a study of TIL therapy for anti-PD-1-resistant metastatic lung cancer. The libraries were made with immunoSEQ v3. The table came from immunoSEQ multiplex PCR; TCRdb's copy has only in-frame clones and leaves some out. The sample lists approximately 30,000 clones, about 80% seen once, with about 3% in the top ten. Time point indicated: pre-treatment sample, taken before nivolumab and TIL therapy. The sample here was blood, taken at baseline. Every receptor here comes from a woman aged 25 to 80 with non-small cell lung cancer.

The rearrangement joins TRBV18 to TRBJ2-7; 7 bases agree with TRBD1. The CDR3 spans 14 residues. CDR1 and CDR2 from the germline V gene are KGHSH and LQKENI. With V trimmed by 3 bases and J by 3 bases, 5 bases remained unmatched. The CDR3 DNA sequence: TGTGCCAGCTCACCTCCGGGACAGAGCTACGAGCAGTACTTC. Protein: CASSPPGQSYEQYF.

This rearrangement joins TRBV14 to TRBJ2-2, with TRBD2 matching 9 bases. V dropped 5 bases and J dropped 7; count of bases not matched to a gene: 2. Germline CDR1 and CDR2: SGHDN and FVKESK. The CDR3 loop spans 13 amino acids. The CDR3 loop reads CASSLLAGGELFF. The DNA of the CDR3 is TGTGCCAGCAGCTTACTAGCGGGCGGGGAGCTGTTTTTT.

This rearrangement joins TRBV7-2 to TRBJ2-1; D uncertain. V was cut by 0 bases and J by 8 bases, with 14 bases left in between. The germline V gene has CDR1 SGHTA and CDR2 FQGNSA. The CDR3 totals 15 residues. CDR3 coding DNA: TGTGCCAGCAGCTTAGCCAAGGGCCTAGAGGATGAGCAGTTCTTC. Its translation is CASSLAKGLEDEQFF. The entire variable domain, with the rest obtained from reference TRBV7-2 and TRBJ2-1, is as follows: GAGVSQSPSNKVTEKGKDVELRCDPISGHTALYWYRQSLGQGLEFLIYFQGNSAPDKSGLPSDRFSAERTGGSVSTLTIQRTQQEDSAVYLCASSLAKGLEDEQFFGPGTRLTVL.

J is TRBJ1-1 and V is TRBV9; D gene uncertain. Germline V gene data show CDR1 as SGDLS and CDR2 as YYNGEE. The CDR3 contains 15 residues. V lost 0 bases and J 0 bases, leaving 9 bases between the germline ends. CDR3 residues: CASSVGVGMNTEAFF. CDR3 sequence (DNA): TGTGCCAGCAGCGTAGGTGTAGGTATGAACACTGAAGCTTTCTTT.

This clone was seen a few times. The chain joins TRBV30 to TRBJ1-1; possible D gene TRBD1, 6 bases. Germline CDR1 is GTSNPN and CDR2 is SVGIG (reference sequence). V was pared by 5 bases and J by 5 bases, with 9 bases between. This CDR3 is 11 amino acids long. The CDR3 DNA is TGTGCCTGGGGGAGGGGGACTGAAGCTTTCTTT. Translating it yields CAWGRGTEAFF.

This chain links TRBV11-2 with TRBJ2-1, with 7 positions matching TRBD1. Germline-derived CDR1 and CDR2 are SGHAT and FQNNGV. The CDR3 consists of 16 residues. The J segment lost 7 bases and the V segment lost 2 bases, leaving 11 bases of the junction unmatched. As DNA, the CDR3 is TGTGCCAGCAGCTTAACCTCAGGGGGTTTTGGTAATGAGCAGTTCTTC. This translates into CASSLTSGGFGNEQFF.

This clone was picked up a small number of times. The CDR3 DNA sequence: TGTGCCATCAGTGAAGGGAACTATGGCTACACCTTC. Translating it yields CAISEGNYGYTF. The chain joins TRBV10-3 to TRBJ1-2, with D unclear. The CDR3 runs 12 residues. The V gene's germline CDR1 is ENHRY and CDR2 SYGVKD. V shed 3 bases and J shed 2 bases, with 4 bases lying between them.

The chain links TRBV7-9 to TRBJ1-2; tentative D call: TRBD1 (6 bases). CDR1 SEHNR and CDR2 FQNEAQ come from the germline V gene (reference sequence). The CDR3 sequence is 12 residues long. With 3 bases removed from V and 8 bases from J, the gap between germline ends came to 10 bases. CDR3 in amino acids: CASSFGDMGYTF. The DNA of the CDR3 is TGTGCCAGCAGCTTCGGGGACATGGGCTACACCTTC.

The genes are TRBV19 and TRBJ2-1; D remains ambiguous. Germline CDR1 is LNHDA and CDR2 is SQIVND (reference sequence). The V end lost 1 base, the J end lost 7 bases, and 11 bases lay between the germline ends. The CDR3 covers 14 residues. The CDR3 here is CASSIGAMGNEQFF. In DNA, the CDR3 is TGTGCCAGTAGTATAGGCGCGATGGGGAATGAGCAGTTCTTC.

The V call is TRBV5-1, the J call TRBJ1-1, with no clear D. There are 14 residues in the CDR3. Germline loops: CDR1 SGHRS, CDR2 YFSETQ. V lost 3 bases to trimming and J lost 5 bases, with 14 bases between them. CDR3 loop: CASSYDGWSTEAFF. As DNA, the CDR3 is TGCGCCAGCAGCTACGACGGGTGGAGTACTGAAGCTTTCTTT.

The gene calls are TRBV7-9 and TRBJ1-2, with 7 positions matching TRBD1. V trimming: 7 bases; J trimming: 2 bases; junction bases outside the gene matches: 10. Germline CDR1 SEHNR, CDR2 FQNEAQ (reference sequence). This CDR3 has 15 amino acids. The CDR3 protein is CASNRLGGQNYGYTF. Here the CDR3 DNA reads TGTGCCAGCAACCGCCTTGGGGGACAGAACTATGGCTACACCTTC.

V is TRBV11-2 and J is TRBJ2-7, with D perhaps TRBD1 or TRBD2 (5 bases each). CDR1 is SGHAT, CDR2 FQNNGV, per germline. Trimming removed 4 bases at V and 3 bases at J, with 16 bases between. This CDR3 is built from 15 residues. In nucleotides, the CDR3 is TGTGCCAGCAGCTCAGGTTGGGGGATTTACTACGAGCAGTACTTC. Translation gives CASSSGWGIYYEQYF.

The chain carries TRBV29-1 and TRBJ2-1; a weak D match, TRBD2 (5 bases). This CDR3 is built from 14 residues. Germline CDR1 SQVTM, CDR2 ANQGSEA. The V end was cut by 7 bases, the J end by 1 base, with 14 bases between. The CDR3 is CSADARTSYNEQFF. In DNA, the CDR3 is TGCAGCGCCGACGCCAGGACTTCCTACAATGAGCAGTTCTTC.

The chain recombines TRBV7-6 with TRBJ2-7; 9 bases agree with TRBD2. Per the germline V gene, CDR1 is SGHVS and CDR2 is FNYEAQ. Unmatched junction bases numbered 23, after V lost 5 bases and J lost 3 bases. CDR3 length: 20 amino acids. The DNA for the CDR3 is TGTGCCAGCAGCAGAGGCGGGGGGGTAGCTGGTGCCGGAAGCTTCTACGAGCAGTACTTC. Translated, it gives CASSRGGGVAGAGSFYEQYF.

CDR3 sequence: CASTGSSYNEQFF. The CDR3 bases are TGTGCCAGTACCGGGAGCTCCTACAATGAGCAGTTCTTC. This chain links TRBV19 with TRBJ2-1, with D possibly being TRBD2 (6 bases). The CDR3 consists of 13 residues. With 7 bases removed from V and 0 bases from J, the gap between germline ends came to 7 bases. From germline, CDR1 is LNHDA and CDR2 SQIVND (reference sequence).

The chain links TRBV5-1 to TRBJ2-1, with TRBD1 matching over 7 bases. The CDR3 covers 14 residues. Per germline, CDR1 SGHRS and CDR2 YFSETQ. Trimming took 2 bases from V and 6 from J; bases not matched to a gene: 5. The CDR3 region has the DNA TGCGCCAGCAGCTTACAGGGGAGATTCAATGAGCAGTTCTTC. As protein: CASSLQGRFNEQFF.

V is TRBV5-1 and J is TRBJ2-5; 12 positions agree with TRBD2. Germline loops: CDR1 SGHRS, CDR2 YFSETQ. V dropped 2 bases and J dropped 6; count of bases not matched to a gene: 8. The CDR3 totals 16 residues. The CDR3 region has the DNA TGCGCCAGCAGCTTACTAGCGGGAGGTAACGAAAAGACCCAGTACTTC. It translates to CASSLLAGGNEKTQYF. Combining the CDR3 with reference TRBV5-1 and TRBJ2-5 gives the whole variable domain KAGVTQTPRYLIKTRGQQVTLSCSPISGHRSVSWYQQTPGQGLQFLFEYFSETQRNKGNFPGRFSGRQFSNSRSEMNVSTLELGDSALYLCASSLLAGGNEKTQYFGPGTRLLVL.

The rearrangement links TRBV7-6 to TRBJ2-1, with TRBD2 matching 7 bases. CDR1 and CDR2 (germline): SGHVS, FNYEAQ. With 5 bases clipped from V and 7 bases from J, the junction kept 5 bases outside the gene matches. CDR3 length: 13 amino acids. The CDR3: CASSPWEGNEQFF. Written as DNA, the CDR3 is TGTGCCAGCAGCCCATGGGAGGGGAATGAGCAGTTCTTC.

The CDR3: CAWRVAGTDTQYF. The CDR3 bases are TGTGCCTGGAGAGTGGCGGGCACAGATACGCAGTATTTT. J is TRBJ2-3 and V is TRBV30; the D is unclear. The V end was cut by 3 bases, the J end by 1 base, with 8 bases between. This CDR3 is 13 amino acids long. Per the germline V gene, CDR1 is GTSNPN and CDR2 is SVGIG (reference sequence).

This clone was picked up one time. The chain links TRBV7-2 to TRBJ2-5; 9 bases line up with TRBD2. Germline CDR1 is SGHTA and CDR2 is FQGNSA. The CDR3 covers 16 residues. V was pared by 0 bases and J by 5 bases, with 7 bases of the junction left unmatched. CDR3 DNA sequence: TGTGCCAGCAGCTTAGCTCTAGCGGGGAGAGGCGAGACCCAGTACTTC. Amino acids: CASSLALAGRGETQYF.

This clone has more than one count but fewer than ten. This rearrangement joins TRBV18 to TRBJ1-1; D ambiguous. The length of the CDR3 is 13 residues. V gave up 4 bases and J gave up 4 bases, with 10 bases separating them. The germline CDR1 and CDR2 sequences are KGHSH and LQKENI. The CDR3 DNA reads TGTGCCAGCTCACTCGAGATTAGCACTGAAGCTTTCTTT. Encoded protein: CASSLEISTEAFF.